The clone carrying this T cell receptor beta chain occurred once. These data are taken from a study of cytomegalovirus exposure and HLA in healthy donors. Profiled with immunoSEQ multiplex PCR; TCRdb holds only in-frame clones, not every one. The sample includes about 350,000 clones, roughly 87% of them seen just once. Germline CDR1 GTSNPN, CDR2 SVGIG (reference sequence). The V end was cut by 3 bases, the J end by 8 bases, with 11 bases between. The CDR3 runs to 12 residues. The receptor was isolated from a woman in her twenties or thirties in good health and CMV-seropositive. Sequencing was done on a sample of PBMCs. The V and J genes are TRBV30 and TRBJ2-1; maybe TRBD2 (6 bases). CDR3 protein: CAWSLTSYEQFF. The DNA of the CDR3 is TGTGCCTGGAGCCTGACTAGTTATGAGCAGTTCTTC.